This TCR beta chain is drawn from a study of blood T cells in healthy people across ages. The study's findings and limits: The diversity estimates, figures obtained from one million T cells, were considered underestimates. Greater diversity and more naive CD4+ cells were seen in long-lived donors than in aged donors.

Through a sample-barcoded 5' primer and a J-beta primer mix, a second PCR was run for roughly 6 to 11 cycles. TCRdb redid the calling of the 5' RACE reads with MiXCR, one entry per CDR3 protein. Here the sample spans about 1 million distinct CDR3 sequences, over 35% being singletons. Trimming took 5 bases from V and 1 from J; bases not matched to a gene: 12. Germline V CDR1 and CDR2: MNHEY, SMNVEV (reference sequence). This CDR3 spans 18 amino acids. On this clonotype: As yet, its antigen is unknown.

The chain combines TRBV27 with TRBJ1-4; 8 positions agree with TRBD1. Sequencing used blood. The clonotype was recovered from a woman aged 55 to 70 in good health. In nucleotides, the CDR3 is TGTGCCAGCAGTCATCGTGTAGGGACAGGCAAAACTAATGAAAAACTGTTTTTT. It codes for CASSHRVGTGKTNEKLFF.